The 30 T cell receptor beta chains reported below all come from one sample, sequenced in a study of T cells in Graves' hyperthyroidism and ophthalmopathy. RNA transcripts gave rise to amplified TCR beta CDR3 regions. When the TCR CDR3 underwent first-round RT-PCR, the HTBI primer set was used. TCRdb reprocessed the multiplex PCR reads with MiXCR, giving one entry per CDR3 protein. The data hold fewer than 900,000 distinct CDR3 sequences, with 16% observed a single time. Sequencing was done on a sample of blood. These receptors came from a man in his late teens or twenties with Graves' hyperthyroidism.

In its sample, this clonotype was seen many times. This CDR3 is CASSLSRLALTDTQYF. The CDR3 DNA reads TGTGCCAGCAGTTTGTCCCGACTAGCGCTCACAGATACGCAGTATTTT. The chain is built from TRBV12-3 or TRBV12-4 and TRBJ2-3; TRBD2 aligns across 8 bases. The CDR3 consists of 16 residues. V trimming: 3 bases; J trimming: 2 bases; junction bases outside the gene matches: 7.

This clonotype was seen many times. The chain carries TRBV20-1 and TRBJ2-5, with 10 nucleotides matching TRBD1. This CDR3 is built from 16 residues. Looked up from germline, CDR1 is DFQATT and CDR2 is SNEGSKA (reference sequence). J lost 2 bases, V lost 0 bases, and 6 bases had no gene match. CDR3 nucleotides: TGCAGTGCTAGAGATCGGCTGGGACAGGGGCAAGAGACCCAGTACTTC. Translation: CSARDRLGQGQETQYF.

This clonotype came up many times. This rearrangement joins TRBV30 to TRBJ1-3; D ambiguous. V shed 5 bases and J shed 0 bases, with 8 bases lying between them. CDR1 and CDR2 from the germline V gene are GTSNPN and SVGIG (reference sequence). The CDR3 extends over 13 amino acids. DNA for the CDR3: TGTGCCTGGGACACCTACTCTGGAAACACCATATATTTT. Its translation is CAWDTYSGNTIYF. The full variable domain, its missing parts supplied by reference TRBV30 and TRBJ1-3, is SQTIHQWPATLVQPVGSPLSLECTVEGTSNPNLYWYRQAAGRGLQLLFYSVGIGQISSEVPQNLSASRPQDRQFILSSKKLLLSDSGFYLCAWDTYSGNTIYFGEGSWLTVV.

The chain couples TRBV29-1 to TRBJ1-2; D unclear. The ends were cut back, 6 bases at V and 5 bases at J, with 16 bases in the middle. Germline values: CDR1 SQVTM, CDR2 ANQGSEA. The CDR3 has 13 residues. DNA for the CDR3: TGCAGCGTCACGGGTCCAGGAGAATATGGCTACACCTTC. Amino acids: CSVTGPGEYGYTF. Full variable domain (remainder filled in from reference TRBV29-1 and TRBJ1-2): SAVISQKPSRDICQRGTSLTIQCQVDSQVTMMFWYRQQPGQSLTLIATANQGSEATYESGFVIDKFPISRPNLTFSTLTVSNMSPEDSSIYLCSVTGPGEYGYTFGSGTRLTVV.

This clonotype was recorded a few times. The V and J genes are TRBV25-1 and TRBJ1-6, with D perhaps TRBD1 (5 bases). V gave up 3 bases and J gave up 10 bases, with 16 bases separating them. Germline CDR1 and CDR2: MGHDK and SYGVNS. This CDR3 has 15 residues. CDR3 in amino acids: CASSDRGGWTSPLHF. The CDR3 bases are TGTGCCAGCAGTGACCGGGGGGGGTGGACCTCACCCCTCCACTTT.

In its sample, this clonotype was seen many times. This chain uses TRBV9 with TRBJ2-7, with D possibly TRBD1 on 6 matching bases. The germline CDR1 and CDR2 sequences are SGDLS and YYNGEE. The CDR3 runs to 13 residues. V was trimmed by 3 bases and J by 6 bases, leaving 13 bases between them. CDR3 in amino acids: CASSERSGAEQYF. CDR3 DNA: TGTGCCAGCAGCGAGCGATCAGGGGCCGAGCAGTACTTC.

This clonotype came up many times. The rearrangement links TRBV18 to TRBJ1-1; D is unclear. The V end lost 0 bases, the J end lost 9 bases, and 8 bases lay between the germline ends. From germline, CDR1 is KGHSH and CDR2 LQKENI. The CDR3 extends over 12 amino acids. The CDR3 DNA sequence: TGTGCCAGCTCACCACCTGATACTAAAGCTTTCTTT. This gives the protein CASSPPDTKAFF.

The sample holds many counts of this clonotype. The chain employs TRBV20-1 and TRBJ1-6; D remains ambiguous. The CDR3 length is 12 residues. Trimming shortened V by 6 bases and J by 9 bases, and 12 bases separated the two germline ends. Germline CDR1 DFQATT, CDR2 SNEGSKA (reference sequence). CDR3 DNA sequence: TGCAGTGCGAGTGAAGGAAGTTCACCCCTCCACTTT. Protein product: CSASEGSSPLHF.

The gene calls are TRBV12-3 or TRBV12-4 and TRBJ2-5; D unclear. CDR3 length: 13 amino acids. Between the trimmed V and J ends, which lost 3 bases and 5 bases, there was a span of 10 bases. The CDR3, as DNA: TGTGCCAGCAGTTTCCTTAAGGCCGAGACCCAGTACTTC. Amino acids: CASSFLKAETQYF.

The sample holds a few counts of this clonotype. CDR3 bases: TGCGCCAGCAGCCCCCTGGGACAGGGGGAGACCCAGTACTTC. The encoded protein is CASSPLGQGETQYF. V gene TRBV4-1 combines with J gene TRBJ2-5, with 10 bases fitting TRBD1. The germline gives CDR1 MGHRA, CDR2 YSYEKL. With 4 bases clipped from V and 5 bases from J, the junction kept 4 bases outside the gene matches. The CDR3 runs 14 residues.

This clonotype has a count of ten or more. The CDR3 sequence is CASSYRDSNTEAFF. CDR3 coding DNA: TGTGCCAGCAGTTACCGGGACAGTAACACTGAAGCTTTCTTT. V and J are TRBV6-6 and TRBJ1-1; 7 nucleotides align to TRBD1. CDR3 length: 14 residues. Trimming cost V 2 bases and J 2 bases; bases outside gene matches: 2. The V gene's germline CDR1 is MNHNY and CDR2 SVGAGI (reference sequence).

The sample holds a few counts of this clonotype. The rearrangement uses TRBV30 and TRBJ2-5; perhaps TRBD1 as D (5 bases). The CDR3 length is 16 residues. V was shortened by 3 bases and J by 4 bases, with 21 bases between the two germline ends. Germline-derived CDR1 and CDR2 are GTSNPN and SVGIG (reference sequence). The CDR3 DNA reads TGTGCCTGGAGCCCTCCCTCAGGGCCTATCGGAGAGACCCAGTACTTC. Translation: CAWSPPSGPIGETQYF.

This clonotype was found a few times. The genes are TRBV9 and TRBJ2-5; tentatively, D is TRBD2 (5 bases). Per germline, CDR1 SGDLS and CDR2 YYNGEE. Trimming cost V 4 bases and J 1 base, with 14 bases left between them. The CDR3 has 15 residues. The CDR3 region has the DNA TGTGCCAGCAGCCCCACCGGTGCGGGCCAAGAGACCCAGTACTTC. It encodes CASSPTGAGQETQYF.

This clonotype was recorded at least ten times. The chain recombines TRBV20-1 with TRBJ2-5, with 9 bases that match TRBD2. CDR3 length: 15 residues. Unmatched junction bases numbered 8, after V lost 1 base and J lost 5 bases. Germline lookup yields CDR1 DFQATT and CDR2 SNEGSKA (reference sequence). CDR3 sequence (DNA): TGCAGTGCTAGAGTTCACGCCACTAGCGGGGAGACCCAGTACTTC. It specifies CSARVHATSGETQYF.

The rearrangement joins TRBV5-1 to TRBJ2-1; D may correspond to TRBD1 or TRBD2 (6 bases each). This CDR3 contains 14 residues. Deletions cut 4 bases from V and 8 bases from J, with 16 bases between. CDR1 SGHRS and CDR2 YFSETQ come from the germline V gene. In DNA form, the CDR3 reads TGCGCCAGCAGCCCCGCTTTCGGGGGCCATGAGCAGTTCTTC. Translation gives CASSPAFGGHEQFF.

Here the CDR3 reads CASSQDTGTETQYF. CDR3 in DNA: TGCGCCAGCAGCCAAGATACGGGAACGGAGACCCAGTACTTC. This chain uses TRBV4-1 with TRBJ2-5, with a possible D match to TRBD2 (5 bases). V gave up 0 bases and J gave up 5 bases, with 10 bases separating them. This CDR3 has 14 residues. CDR1 is MGHRA, CDR2 YSYEKL, per germline.

V gene TRBV12-3 or TRBV12-4 combines with J gene TRBJ2-5; tentative D call: TRBD1 (6 bases). The CDR3 spans 15 residues. Trimming took 7 bases from V and 1 from J, leaving 16 bases between them. The CDR3 nucleotides are TGTGCCAGCATTCGGGCAGGGGCCCTCCAAGAGACCCAGTACTTC. Translating it yields CASIRAGALQETQYF.

This clonotype has at least ten counts. This chain links TRBV20-1 with TRBJ1-1; D unclear. Looked up from germline, CDR1 is DFQATT and CDR2 is SNEGSKA (reference sequence). The CDR3 consists of 12 residues. Trimming cost V 6 bases and J 4 bases, with 12 bases left between them. CDR3 sequence reads: CSAGSVGTEAFF. As DNA, the CDR3 is TGCAGTGCAGGAAGCGTGGGCACTGAAGCTTTCTTT.

On this clonotype: One base away lies a much larger clone, so this may be a sequencing read error. V and J are TRBV29-1 and TRBJ2-1; 10 nucleotides line up with TRBD2. Germline V gene sequence: CDR1 SQVTM, CDR2 ANQGSEA. V shed 7 bases, J shed 6 bases, and the junction held 18 bases outside the gene matches. CDR3 length equals 17 residues. Here the CDR3 reads CSAEEVYSPSGSNEQFF. The DNA for the CDR3 is TGCAGCGCCGAGGAGGTTTATAGTCCTAGCGGGAGCAATGAGCAGTTCTTC.

The V gene is TRBV4-2, the J gene TRBJ2-3; TRBD2 matches at 10 bases. V lost 0 bases, J lost 2 bases, and 11 bases stayed unmatched. CDR3 length: 19 residues. Germline V gene data show CDR1 as LGHNA and CDR2 as YNFKEQ. CDR3 DNA sequence: TGTGCCAGCAGCCAAGAGGGCCTAGCGGGAGATCACCTCACAGATACGCAGTATTTT. Its translation: CASSQEGLAGDHLTDTQYF.

The CDR3 reads CASSQGFSGRARGGELFF. The CDR3 coding sequence is TGTGCCAGCAGCCAAGGTTTTAGCGGGAGGGCTCGAGGCGGGGAGCTGTTTTTT. The rearrangement uses TRBV4-2 and TRBJ2-2; 11 bases agree with TRBD2. CDR1 and CDR2 from the germline V gene are LGHNA and YNFKEQ. Germline trimming cut 1 base from V and 7 bases from J; bases unmatched to any gene: 11. The CDR3 is made up of 18 amino acids.

This clonotype occurred a few times. The V call is TRBV7-2, the J call TRBJ2-1; a possible D gene is TRBD2 (5 bases). V gave up 5 bases and J gave up 0 bases, with 8 bases separating them. This CDR3 is 14 amino acids long. Germline CDR1 and CDR2: SGHTA and FQGNSA. The CDR3 DNA follows: TGTGCCAGCAGCCAAGACTACTCCTACAATGAGCAGTTCTTC. Protein sequence: CASSQDYSYNEQFF.

The CDR3 reads CASSFSWGENTEAFF. The CDR3 DNA is TGTGCCAGCAGTTTTTCCTGGGGGGAGAACACTGAAGCTTTCTTT. The chain recombines TRBV6-2 or TRBV6-3 with TRBJ1-1, with TRBD1 as a possible D gene (5 bases). V gave up 4 bases and J gave up 1 base, with 13 bases separating them. This CDR3 is 15 amino acids long. Germline values: CDR1 MNHEY, CDR2 SVGEGT.

This clonotype appeared a few times. V gene TRBV20-1 combines with J gene TRBJ2-5; TRBD2 matches 8 bases. The CDR3 contains 14 residues. V trimming: 5 bases; J trimming: 5 bases; junction bases outside the gene matches: 10. Germline values: CDR1 DFQATT, CDR2 SNEGSKA (reference sequence). The CDR3 here is CSAPRPGLEETQYF. As DNA, the CDR3 is TGCAGTGCTCCACGACCGGGACTAGAGGAGACCCAGTACTTC.

This clonotype was counted at least ten times. The rearrangement uses TRBV20-1 and TRBJ1-1; 10 nucleotides match TRBD1. The CDR3 consists of 15 residues. Germline V gene lookup returns CDR1 DFQATT and CDR2 SNEGSKA (reference sequence). J was trimmed by 1 base and V by 6 bases; bases with no gene match: 8. The CDR3 DNA is TGCAGTGCGTATAGGACAGGGGGGGGGAACACTGAAGCTTTCTTT. Amino acid sequence: CSAYRTGGGNTEAFF.

The rearrangement joins TRBV6-2 or TRBV6-3 to TRBJ1-6, with unresolved D. V was clipped by 6 bases and J by 0 bases, with 15 bases between them. This CDR3 has 17 residues. In germline, CDR1 is MNHEY, CDR2 SVGEGT. The DNA of the CDR3 is TGTGCCAGCAGCCCCTGGGGAACCGGCTCCTATAATTCACCCCTCCACTTT. Protein: CASSPWGTGSYNSPLHF.

This clonotype was counted only a few times. The chain is built from TRBV18 and TRBJ1-1; 11 bases fit TRBD1. V shed 2 bases and J 11 bases; nucleotides not matched to a gene: 13. This CDR3 is built from 16 residues. Germline V gene data show CDR1 as KGHSH and CDR2 as LQKENI. The CDR3 region has the DNA TGTGCCAGCTCACCAAAGGGGAGCGGACAGGGGGCCATGGCTTTCTTT. This codes for CASSPKGSGQGAMAFF.

This clonotype appeared once. With a much larger clone just one base away, this may be a read error. V and J are TRBV11-2 and TRBJ1-1, with D perhaps matching TRBD1 (5 bases). The germline V gene has CDR1 SGHAT and CDR2 FQNNGV. The CDR3 is 13 residues long. CDR3 residues: CASRSEGATEASF. CDR3 DNA sequence: TGTGCCAGCAGGAGTGAAGGGGCCACTGAAGCTTCCTTT.

V gene TRBV5-1 combines with J gene TRBJ2-3; weak D call: TRBD2 (6 bases). Per germline, CDR1 SGHRS and CDR2 YFSETQ. V lost 0 bases and J 2 bases, leaving 19 bases between the germline ends. This CDR3 region has 18 residues. CDR3 in DNA: TGCGCCAGCAGCTTGGAATTTAGCGGCGCGGTCTACACAGATACGCAGTATTTT. This encodes CASSLEFSGAVYTDTQYF.

Here the CDR3 reads CASSDKGPLLRGGETQYF. For the CDR3, the DNA is TGTGCCAGCAGCGACAAGGGTCCACTGCTACGAGGCGGGGAGACCCAGTACTTC. This sequence joins TRBV3-1 and TRBJ2-5, with a possible D match to TRBD2 (5 bases). Germline CDR1 LGHDT, CDR2 YNNKEL (reference sequence). The ends were cut back, 5 bases at V and 5 bases at J, with 27 bases in the middle. This CDR3 has 18 amino acids.